One and the same sample provided the 32 T cell receptor beta chains below, sequenced in a study of identical twins. TCRdb re-called the 5' RACE reads with MiXCR, one entry per CDR3 protein. The sample lists hundreds of thousands of distinct CDR3 sequences, about 8% occurring once. These sequences were also reported in another study, on yellow fever vaccine responses in identical twins.

The sample comprised memory (CD45RO+) T cells sorted from blood. These receptors came from a woman aged 18-29 years in good health.

The sample holds a few counts of this clonotype. The CDR3, as DNA: TGTGCCAGCAGTACCGGGACTAGTGGGATGGAATACAATGAGCAGTTCTTC. Its translation is CASSTGTSGMEYNEQFF. The rearrangement joins TRBV6-1 to TRBJ2-1, with TRBD2 matching over 8 bases. Germline-derived CDR1 and CDR2 are MNHNS and SASEGT. The CDR3 totals 17 residues. V shed 5 bases, J shed 4 bases, and the junction held 13 bases outside the gene matches.

This clonotype was detected ten times or more. This chain joins TRBV20-1 and TRBJ2-1, with TRBD2 matching 8 bases. CDR1 is DFQATT and CDR2 is SNEGSKA in the germline V gene (reference sequence). This CDR3 comprises 15 residues. V was clipped by 3 bases and J by 9 bases; unmatched bases: 13. In nucleotides, the CDR3 is TGCAGTGCTAGCAGTCGTAGCGGGAAGAGTAGTGAGCAGTTCTTC. Residues: CSASSRSGKSSEQFF.

This clonotype was seen a few times. The rearrangement uses TRBV28 and TRBJ1-2; D not certain. The CDR3 length is 14 residues. Germline V CDR1 and CDR2: MDHEN, SYDVKM. Trimming shortened V by 6 bases and J by 7 bases, and 18 bases separated the two germline ends. The CDR3 loop reads CASSQGGWRSGYTF. The CDR3 DNA is TGTGCCAGCAGCCAAGGTGGGTGGAGAAGTGGCTACACCTTC.

This clonotype was counted many times. At one of its ends the junction is not consistent with the germline gene, which may arise from a read error. The chain carries TRBV2 and TRBJ2-3, with TRBD2 matching 7 bases. The CDR3 totals 14 residues. Germline CDR1 is SNHLY and CDR2 is FYNNEI. The CDR3 region has the DNA TGCGCCAGCAGATCTAGCGGATCCACAGATACGCAGTATTTT. Its translation is CASRSSGSTDTQYF.

In this sample, this clonotype turned up many times. The chain uses TRBV14 and TRBJ2-7; 8 bases fit TRBD2. This CDR3 region has 15 residues. Losses at the gene ends were 4 bases for V and 0 bases for J; bases not matched to a gene: 5. CDR1 is SGHDN, CDR2 FVKESK, per germline. CDR3 coding DNA: TGTGCCAGCAGCCGACGAAGCGGGAGCTCCTACGAGCAGTACTTC. Its protein product is CASSRRSGSSYEQYF.

In this sample, this clonotype turned up many times. J is TRBJ2-3 and V is TRBV5-1; 10 bases are a match to TRBD2. CDR3 length equals 14 residues. Germline CDR1 is SGHRS and CDR2 is YFSETQ. Germline trimming cut 7 bases from V and 5 bases from J; bases unmatched to any gene: 7. CDR3 protein: CASRSLAGEDTQYF. The CDR3 DNA reads TGCGCCAGCCGGTCCCTAGCGGGAGAAGATACGCAGTATTTT.

This clonotype has ten or more counts. The chain employs TRBV7-9 and TRBJ2-1; TRBD2 matches at 8 bases. The CDR3 runs to 16 residues. The junction had 6 bases not matched to a gene; V was cut back by 0 bases and J by 5 bases. Germline V gene data show CDR1 as SEHNR and CDR2 as FQNEAQ (reference sequence). The CDR3 DNA sequence: TGTGCCAGCAGCTTAGCGCTCCGGGGGGGCGACAATGAGCAGTTCTTC. Translated, it gives CASSLALRGGDNEQFF.

This clonotype has just a few counts. CDR3 sequence reads: CASSQTGKAGPDYGYTF. The CDR3 DNA reads TGTGCCAGCAGTCAAACAGGGAAGGCGGGCCCCGACTATGGCTACACCTTC. This chain joins TRBV6-1 and TRBJ1-2; a weak D match, TRBD1 (6 bases). The CDR3 is made up of 17 amino acids. CDR1 and CDR2 from the germline V gene are MNHNS and SASEGT. V was clipped by 5 bases and J by 3 bases, with 22 bases between them.

This clonotype has a handful of counts. The chain has TRBV20-1 and TRBJ2-1; 10 bases match TRBD1. With V trimmed by 3 bases and J by 11 bases, 1 base remained unmatched. Germline CDR1 and CDR2: DFQATT and SNEGSKA (reference sequence). The CDR3 contains 11 residues. The CDR3 sequence is CSARDRGKQFF. In nucleotides, the CDR3 is TGCAGTGCTAGGGACAGGGGGAAGCAGTTCTTC.

This clonotype was seen only a few times. This chain uses TRBV3-1 with TRBJ2-1; 11 bases map to TRBD2. Trimming removed 2 bases from V and 4 bases from J; junction bases left unmatched: 7. The CDR3 spans 17 residues. CDR1 LGHDT and CDR2 YNNKEL come from the germline V gene (reference sequence). The CDR3 DNA reads TGTGCCAGCAGCCAAACCCAACTAGCGGGGGCGTACAATGAGCAGTTCTTC. Translating it yields CASSQTQLAGAYNEQFF.

This clonotype came up a few times. This chain uses TRBV28 with TRBJ1-6; 8 positions match TRBD1. This CDR3 has 18 residues. The trim removed 3 bases at V and 1 base at J, leaving 8 bases unmatched. CDR1 MDHEN and CDR2 SYDVKM come from the germline V gene. CDR3 loop: CASSLAAGGFSYNSPLHF. The CDR3 DNA sequence: TGTGCCAGCAGTTTGGCGGCAGGGGGCTTTTCCTATAATTCACCCCTCCACTTT. Together with reference TRBV28 and TRBJ1-6, the CDR3 gives the full variable domain: DVKVTQSSRYLVKRTGEKVFLECVQDMDHENMFWYRQDPGLGLRLIYFSYDVKMKEKGDIPEGYSVSREKKERFSLILESASTNQTSMYLCASSLAAGGFSYNSPLHFGNGTRLTVT.

This clonotype was counted ten times or more. V is TRBV18 and J is TRBJ2-3; D uncertain. The CDR3 extends over 14 amino acids. Germline CDR1 KGHSH, CDR2 LQKENI. With 4 bases removed from V and 2 bases from J, the gap between germline ends came to 10 bases. CDR3 amino acids: CASSREGDTDTQYF. In DNA form, the CDR3 reads TGTGCCAGCTCACGGGAAGGTGACACAGATACGCAGTATTTT.

The rearrangement joins TRBV3-1 to TRBJ2-2; 12 bases map to TRBD2. There are 17 residues in the CDR3. Germline assignment: CDR1 LGHDT and CDR2 YNNKEL (reference sequence). Losses at the gene ends were 4 bases for V and 6 bases for J; bases not matched to a gene: 9. CDR3 DNA sequence: TGTGCCAGCAGCCCCTTACTAGCGGGGGGTTCCGCCGGGGAGCTGTTTTTT. Translation gives CASSPLLAGGSAGELFF.

The gene calls are TRBV25-1 and TRBJ1-4, with D possibly being TRBD1 (6 bases). Per germline, CDR1 MGHDK and CDR2 SYGVNS. The germline V and J ends were trimmed by 5 bases and 7 bases, with 14 bases remaining between them. This CDR3 comprises 14 residues. The CDR3 nucleotides read TGTGCCAGCAGTTATGGGGGCTTGGGTGAAAAACTGTTTTTT. Translation: CASSYGGLGEKLFF.

This clonotype turned up a few times. The chain employs TRBV28 and TRBJ2-7; 7 bases align to TRBD2. The V gene end was trimmed by 2 bases and the J gene end by 2 bases; junction bases not matched to a gene: 15. The CDR3 runs 18 residues. Germline-derived CDR1 and CDR2 are MDHEN and SYDVKM. The CDR3 protein is CASSLSLAGTTITYEQYF. The CDR3 nucleotides read TGTGCCAGCAGTTTAAGTTTAGCGGGTACCACAATAACCTACGAGCAGTACTTC.

The rearrangement joins TRBV23-1 to TRBJ2-5; D gene ambiguous. TRBV23-1 has ORF status, its function being uncertain. This CDR3 has 14 residues. V lost 3 bases, J lost 4 bases, and 12 bases lay in between. CDR3: CASSQPGPLETQYF. The CDR3 DNA follows: TGCGCCAGCAGTCAGCCCGGCCCACTAGAGACCCAGTACTTC.

V and J are TRBV9 and TRBJ2-2; 8 nucleotides align to TRBD2. The CDR3 spans 14 residues. V trimming: 8 bases; J trimming: 3 bases; junction bases outside the gene matches: 6. Germline CDR1 is SGDLS and CDR2 is YYNGEE. CDR3 sequence reads: CASSPGGDTGELFF. Here the CDR3 DNA reads TGTGCCAGTTCACCGGGAGGGGACACCGGGGAGCTGTTTTTT.

This clonotype was counted between two and nine times. The chain carries TRBV6-1 and TRBJ2-5, with 9 nucleotides matching TRBD1. CDR1 is MNHNS, CDR2 SASEGT, per germline. The length of the CDR3 is 15 residues. Trimming took 6 bases from V and 1 from J; bases not matched to a gene: 6. In DNA, the CDR3 is TGTGCCAGCAGGAAGGGGACAGGGATCCAAGAGACCCAGTACTTC. This encodes CASRKGTGIQETQYF.

This clonotype has a handful of counts. The rearrangement uses TRBV11-2 and TRBJ2-2; 12 nucleotides match TRBD2. The V and J ends lost 6 bases and 3 bases, in that order; junction bases with no gene match: 8. The length of the CDR3 is 17 residues. Germline CDR1 SGHAT, CDR2 FQNNGV. The CDR3 bases are TGTGCCAGCAGGCCGACTAGCGGGAGATGGGACACCGGGGAGCTGTTTTTT. Its protein is CASRPTSGRWDTGELFF.

The rearrangement joins TRBV10-3 to TRBJ1-1; D gene unclear. Between the trimmed V and J ends, which lost 2 bases and 8 bases, there was a span of 12 bases. CDR1 and CDR2 from the germline V gene are ENHRY and SYGVKD. The CDR3 contains 13 residues. CDR3: CAISEARLHEAFF. In DNA, the CDR3 is TGTGCCATCAGTGAGGCCCGCCTCCACGAAGCTTTCTTT.

This clonotype was detected a few times. The V gene is TRBV25-1, the J gene TRBJ1-1, with D uncertain. Germline V gives CDR1 MGHDK, CDR2 SYGVNS. The CDR3 totals 13 residues. Trimming shortened V by 0 bases and J by 4 bases, and 6 bases separated the two germline ends. This CDR3 is CASSEYEGTEAFF. The CDR3 bases are TGTGCCAGCAGTGAATATGAGGGCACTGAAGCTTTCTTT. Using reference TRBV25-1 and TRBJ1-1 for the parts outside the CDR3, the full variable domain is EADIYQTPRYLVIGTGKKITLECSQTMGHDKMYWYQQDPGMELHLIHYSYGVNSTEKGDLSSESTVSRIRTEHFPLTLESARPSHTSQYLCASSEYEGTEAFFGQGTRLTVV.

This clonotype was found many times. This chain uses TRBV13 with TRBJ2-1; 7 nucleotides agree with TRBD2. CDR3 length: 19 amino acids. Germline CDR1 PRHDT, CDR2 FYEKMQ (reference sequence). The V segment lost 0 bases and the J segment 5 bases; nucleotides outside the gene matches: 16. The CDR3 is CASSLGGLGGSRIDNEQFF. CDR3 in DNA: TGTGCCAGCAGCTTAGGGGGGTTAGGCGGGAGTAGGATAGACAATGAGCAGTTCTTC. The full variable domain, rest sourced from reference TRBV13 and TRBJ2-1, is AAGVIQSPRHLIKEKRETATLKCYPIPRHDTVYWYQQGPGQDPQFLISFYEKMQSDKGSIPDRFSAQQFSDYHSELNMSSLELGDSALYFCASSLGGLGGSRIDNEQFFGPGTRLTVL.

The chain is built from TRBV6-1 and TRBJ2-7; TRBD1 matches 7 bases. V shed 8 bases, J shed 2 bases, and the junction held 6 bases outside the gene matches. The CDR3 sequence is 13 residues long. The V gene's germline CDR1 is MNHNS and CDR2 SASEGT. The CDR3 protein is CASLGDSTYEQYF. The CDR3 nucleotides are TGTGCCAGCCTTGGGGACAGTACCTACGAGCAGTACTTC.

As for this clonotype: This could be a read error, since a much larger clone is one nucleotide away. The genes are TRBV10-3 and TRBJ2-7; possible D gene TRBD1, 6 bases. Germline V gene lookup returns CDR1 ENHRY and CDR2 SYGVKD. The CDR3 totals 14 residues. The CDR3 sequence: CAISDGQQTYDQYF. In DNA, the CDR3 is TGTGCCATCAGTGATGGACAGCAGACCTACGACCAGTACTTC.

Only a few counts were recorded for this clonotype. J is TRBJ1-5 and V is TRBV6-5, with unresolved D. Trimming shortened V by 5 bases and J by 3 bases, and 14 bases separated the two germline ends. There are 15 residues in the CDR3. Germline V CDR1 and CDR2: MNHEY, SVGAGI. In DNA, the CDR3 is TGTGCCAGCAGTAACGAGCCAAGCGACAATCAGCCCCAGCATTTT. This gives the protein CASSNEPSDNQPQHF.

The V gene is TRBV7-2, the J gene TRBJ2-7; D not certain. There are 13 residues in the CDR3. The V gene lost 0 bases and the J gene lost 9 bases, with 12 bases spanning the gap. Germline V lookup: CDR1 SGHTA, CDR2 FQGNSA. The CDR3, as DNA: TGTGCCAGCAGCTTAGCGGAGTCGGTAGGGCAGTACTTC. Its protein is CASSLAESVGQYF.

This clonotype was observed many times. The chain links TRBV5-1 to TRBJ1-1; D remains unclear. The CDR3 has 13 amino acids. The germline gives CDR1 SGHRS, CDR2 YFSETQ. Trimming shortened V by 2 bases and J by 3 bases, and 8 bases separated the two germline ends. The CDR3 is CASSLLTDTEAFF. In DNA form, the CDR3 reads TGCGCCAGCAGCTTACTGACGGACACTGAAGCTTTCTTT.

The sample holds a few counts of this clonotype. The chain links TRBV28 to TRBJ2-1; 10 bases match TRBD2. V was clipped by 1 base and J by 7 bases; unmatched bases: 7. The CDR3 loop spans 16 amino acids. The germline gives CDR1 MDHEN, CDR2 SYDVKM. Here the CDR3 reads CASSLFASGSLNEQFF. In DNA, the CDR3 is TGTGCCAGCAGTTTATTTGCTAGCGGGAGCTTAAATGAGCAGTTCTTC.

The chain couples TRBV9 to TRBJ2-1; D is perhaps TRBD2 (6 bases). The CDR3 totals 14 residues. Per germline, CDR1 SGDLS and CDR2 YYNGEE. Between the trimmed V and J ends, which lost 1 base and 7 bases, there was a span of 12 bases. As DNA, the CDR3 is TGTGCCAGCAGCGTACGGGACTGGGAAAATGAGCAGTTCTTC. The encoded protein is CASSVRDWENEQFF.

Here the CDR3 reads CASTFLGVSSYNEQFF. CDR3 coding DNA: TGTGCCAGCACTTTTTTGGGGGTTAGCTCCTACAATGAGCAGTTCTTC. This chain joins TRBV2 and TRBJ2-1; the D gene could be TRBD1 or TRBD2 (5 bases each). The ends were cut back, 7 bases at V and 0 bases at J, with 16 bases in the middle. Germline V gives CDR1 SNHLY, CDR2 FYNNEI. The CDR3 is 16 residues long.

The V gene is TRBV28, the J gene TRBJ2-5; possible D gene TRBD1, 5 bases. Germline assignment: CDR1 MDHEN and CDR2 SYDVKM. Trimming shortened V by 7 bases and J by 4 bases, and 19 bases separated the two germline ends. The CDR3 totals 15 residues. CDR3 loop: CASTPTRVGAETQYF. The CDR3 nucleotides are TGTGCCAGCACCCCGACCAGGGTTGGGGCAGAGACCCAGTACTTC.

The gene calls are TRBV5-1 and TRBJ1-4; D gene uncertain. V was shortened by 4 bases and J by 4 bases, with 11 bases between the two germline ends. Germline-derived CDR1 and CDR2 are SGHRS and YFSETQ. This CDR3 has 14 residues. The CDR3 bases are TGCGCCAGCAGCCGGACGCTAGATAATGAAAAACTGTTTTTT. It codes for CASSRTLDNEKLFF.